The T cell receptor (beta chain) under discussion was sequenced for a study of blood T cell repertoires in COVID-19. Across the study: From the United States, Italy and Spain came samples of acute and convalescent COVID-19.

The J segment lost 0 bases and the V segment lost 0 bases, leaving 8 bases of the junction unmatched. CDR3 length: 17 residues. Germline CDR1 is SGHAT and CDR2 is FQNNGV. Original handling: Amplification from reference gene primers served as the basis for estimated nucleated cell counts. Here immunoSEQ multiplex PCR was the method, and the copy in TCRdb shows in-frame clones only, minus some. V, J and clone size derive from that table, while D and trimming were established from the DNA sequence. The repertoire holds a few hundred thousand clones, with roughly 88% as singletons. This rearrangement joins TRBV11-2 to TRBJ2-7; 7 nucleotides match TRBD2. This receptor was obtained from a woman in her thirties or forties who had recovered from COVID-19. Sequencing was done on a sample of peripheral blood. The CDR3 sequence is CASSLDWVGGSSYEQYF. For the CDR3, the DNA is TGTGCCAGCAGCTTAGATTGGGTGGGCGGGAGCTCCTACGAGCAGTACTTC.